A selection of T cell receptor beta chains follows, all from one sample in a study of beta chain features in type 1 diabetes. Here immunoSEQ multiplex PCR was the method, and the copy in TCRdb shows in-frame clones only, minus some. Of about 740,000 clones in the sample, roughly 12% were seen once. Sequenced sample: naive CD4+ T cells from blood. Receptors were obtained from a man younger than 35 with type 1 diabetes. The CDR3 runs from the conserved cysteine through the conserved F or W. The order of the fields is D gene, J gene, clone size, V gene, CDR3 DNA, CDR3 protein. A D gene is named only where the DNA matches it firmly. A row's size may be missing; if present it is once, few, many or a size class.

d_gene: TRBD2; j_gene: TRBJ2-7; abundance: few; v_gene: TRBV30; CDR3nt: TGTGCCTGGAGTGCCGGGGGGTACGAGCAGTACTTC; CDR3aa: CAWSAGGYEQYF
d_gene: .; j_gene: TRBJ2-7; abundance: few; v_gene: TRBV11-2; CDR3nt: TGTGCCAGCAGCCAAGACAGCTACTACGAGCAGTACTTC; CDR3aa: CASSQDSYYEQYF
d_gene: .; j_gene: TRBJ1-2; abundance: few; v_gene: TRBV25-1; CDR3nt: TGTGCCAGCAGCCCAGGTCCCAGGGGCTATGGCTACACCTTC; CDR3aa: CASSPGPRGYGYTF
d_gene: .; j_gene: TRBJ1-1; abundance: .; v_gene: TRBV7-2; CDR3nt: TGTGCCAGCAGCTTACAGGGTCTTGGCGCTTTCTTT; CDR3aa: CASSLQGLGAFF
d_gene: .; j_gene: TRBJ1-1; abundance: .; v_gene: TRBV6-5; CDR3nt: TGTGCCAGCAGTTACGCCTCGGCAGGGACTGAAGCTTTCTTT; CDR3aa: CASSYASAGTEAFF
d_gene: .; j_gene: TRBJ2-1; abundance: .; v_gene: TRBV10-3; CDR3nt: TGTGCCATCAGTGAAAGTGGGGCGGGCTACAATGAGCAGTTCTTC; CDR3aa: CAISESGAGYNEQFF
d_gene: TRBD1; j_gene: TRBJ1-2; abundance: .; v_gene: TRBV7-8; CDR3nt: TGTGCCAGCAGCCTAACTCGCCGGCCGGGACAGGGAAACTATGGCTACACCTTC; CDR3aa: CASSLTRRPGQGNYGYTF
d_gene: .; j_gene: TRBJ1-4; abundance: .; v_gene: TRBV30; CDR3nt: TGTGCCTGGAGTAACCCCGGGGAAAAACTGTTTTTT; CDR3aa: CAWSNPGEKLFF
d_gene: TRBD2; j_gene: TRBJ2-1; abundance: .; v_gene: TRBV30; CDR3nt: TGTGCCTGGAGCCCGAGCCCACTAGCGGGGATGAATGAGCAGTTCTTC; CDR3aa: CAWSPSPLAGMNEQFF
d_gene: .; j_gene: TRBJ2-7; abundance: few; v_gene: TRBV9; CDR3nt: TGTGCCAGCAGCCCAGTCGACACTTCCTACGAGCAGTACTTC; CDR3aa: CASSPVDTSYEQYF
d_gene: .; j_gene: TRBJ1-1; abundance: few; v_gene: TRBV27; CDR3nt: TGTGCCAGCTGGGGTCTGGGCAGAGATGAAGCTTTCTTT; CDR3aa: CASWGLGRDEAFF
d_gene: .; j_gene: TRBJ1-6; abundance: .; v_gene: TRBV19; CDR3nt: TGTGCCAGCAAACAGGGAGGGTATTCACCCCTCCACTTT; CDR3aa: CASKQGGYSPLHF
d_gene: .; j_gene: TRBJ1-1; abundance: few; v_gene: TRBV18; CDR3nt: TGTGCCAGCTCACCGGTGGGAACTGAAGCTTTCTTT; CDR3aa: CASSPVGTEAFF
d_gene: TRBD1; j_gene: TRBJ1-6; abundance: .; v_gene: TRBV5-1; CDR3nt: TGCGCCAGCAGCAGAAGCGACAGGGGTAATTCACCCCTCCACTTT; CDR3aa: CASSRSDRGNSPLHF
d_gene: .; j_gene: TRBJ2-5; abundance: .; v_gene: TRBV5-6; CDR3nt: TGTGCCAGCAGCTTGGAGTTGAGCCGAGGTTTACGGACCCAGTACTTC; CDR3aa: CASSLELSRGLRTQYF
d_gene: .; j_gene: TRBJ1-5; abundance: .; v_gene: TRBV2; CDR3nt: TGTGCCAGCAGAGGAGGGAACCAGCCCCAGCATTTT; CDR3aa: CASRGGNQPQHF
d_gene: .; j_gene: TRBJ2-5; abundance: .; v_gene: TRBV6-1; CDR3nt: TGTGCCAGCCGTATCCAGATAGGGGAAGAGACCCAGTACTTC; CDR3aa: CASRIQIGEETQYF
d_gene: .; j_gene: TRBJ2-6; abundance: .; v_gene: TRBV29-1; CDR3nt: TGCAGCGACAGGGTTCCTGGGGCCAACGTCCTGACTTTC; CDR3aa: CSDRVPGANVLTF
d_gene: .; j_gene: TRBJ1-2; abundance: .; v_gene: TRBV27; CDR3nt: TGTGCCAGCAGCCGGGTGGGATATCTCTATGGCTACACCTTC; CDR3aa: CASSRVGYLYGYTF
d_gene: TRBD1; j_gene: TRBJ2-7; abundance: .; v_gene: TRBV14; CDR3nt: TGTGCCAGCAGCCAAGGGACAGGGGCGCTTTACGAGCAGTACTTC; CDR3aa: CASSQGTGALYEQYF
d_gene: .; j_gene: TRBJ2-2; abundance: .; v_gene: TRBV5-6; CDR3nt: TGTGCCAGCAGCCCCCTGGGTAACACCGGGGAGCTGTTTTTT; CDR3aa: CASSPLGNTGELFF
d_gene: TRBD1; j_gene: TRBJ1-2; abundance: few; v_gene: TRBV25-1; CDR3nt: TGTGCCAGCAGTGAATCCGGGACAGGGGGTTATGGCTACACCTTC; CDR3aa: CASSESGTGGYGYTF
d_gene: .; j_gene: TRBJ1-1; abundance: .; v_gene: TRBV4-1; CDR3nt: TGCGCCAGCAGCCGCATTGTGAACACTGAAGCTTTCTTT; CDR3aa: CASSRIVNTEAFF
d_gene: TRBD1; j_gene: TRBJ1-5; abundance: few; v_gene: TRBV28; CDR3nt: TGTGCCAGCAGCTCCGGGACAGGGTATCAGCCCCAGCATTTT; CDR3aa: CASSSGTGYQPQHF
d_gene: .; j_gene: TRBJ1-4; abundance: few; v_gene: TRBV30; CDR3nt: TGTGCCTGGAGTAAAGGCCAGTCTCGTGAAAAACTGTTTTTT; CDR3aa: CAWSKGQSREKLFF
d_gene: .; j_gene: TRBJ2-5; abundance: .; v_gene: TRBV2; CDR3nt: TGTGCCAGCAGTGTAGGCGAGACCCAGTACTTC; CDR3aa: CASSVGETQYF
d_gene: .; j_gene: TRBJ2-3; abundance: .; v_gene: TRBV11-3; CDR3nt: TGTGCCAGCAGCTTTGAGGGGGGGCCCACAGATACGCAGTATTTT; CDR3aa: CASSFEGGPTDTQYF
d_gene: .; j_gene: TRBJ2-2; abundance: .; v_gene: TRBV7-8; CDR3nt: TGTGCCAGCAGCTTAGGACAGGTGGTCACCGGGGAGCTGTTTTTT; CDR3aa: CASSLGQVVTGELFF
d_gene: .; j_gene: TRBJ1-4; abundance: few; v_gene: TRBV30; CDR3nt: TGTGCCTGGCAGGAGGGTCAGCAGGGCGGGGAAAAACTGTTTTTT; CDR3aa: CAWQEGQQGGEKLFF
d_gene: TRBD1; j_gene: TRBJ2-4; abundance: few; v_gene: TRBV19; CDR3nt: TGTGCCAGTACCCAACAGGGGGCGAACATTCAGTACTTC; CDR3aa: CASTQQGANIQYF
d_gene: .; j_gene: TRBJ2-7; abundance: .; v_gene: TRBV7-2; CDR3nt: TGTGCCAGCAGCTTAATCAAGGGGGGAGACTACGAGCAGTACTTC; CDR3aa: CASSLIKGGDYEQYF
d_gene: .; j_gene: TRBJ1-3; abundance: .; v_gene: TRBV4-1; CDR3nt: TGCGCCAGCAGCCAAGGCACGTTAGGCAGTGGAAACACCATATATTTT; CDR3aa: CASSQGTLGSGNTIYF
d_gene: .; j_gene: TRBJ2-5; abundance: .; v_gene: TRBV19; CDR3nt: TGTGCCAGTAGTATATCTAGTGAAGAGACCCAGTACTTC; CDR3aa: CASSISSEETQYF
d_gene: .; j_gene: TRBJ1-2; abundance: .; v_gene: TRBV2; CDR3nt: TGTGCCAGCACCCCTATTGGCAGGGAGGCCTCTGGCTACACCTTC; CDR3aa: CASTPIGREASGYTF
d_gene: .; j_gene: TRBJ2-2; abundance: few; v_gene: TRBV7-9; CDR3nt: TGTGCCAGCAGCTTTGGCCCCGGGGAGCTGTTTTTT; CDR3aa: CASSFGPGELFF
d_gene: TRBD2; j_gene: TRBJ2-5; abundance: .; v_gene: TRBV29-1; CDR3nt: TGCAGCGCAGCCCTAGCGGGGGGGCGTGAGACCCAGTACTTC; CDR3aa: CSAALAGGRETQYF
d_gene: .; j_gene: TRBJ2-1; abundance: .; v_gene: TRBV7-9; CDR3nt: TGTGCCAGCAGCTATGGTTTTACCCACTCCTACAATGAGCAGTTCTTC; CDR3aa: CASSYGFTHSYNEQFF
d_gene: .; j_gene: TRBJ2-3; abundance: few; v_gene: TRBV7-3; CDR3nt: TGTGCCAGCAGCTTAATGGGGAACACAGATACGCAGTATTTT; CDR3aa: CASSLMGNTDTQYF
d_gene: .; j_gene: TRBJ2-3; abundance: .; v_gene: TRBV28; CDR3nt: TGTGCCAGCAGTTTAGCCACGGGGCTGGCAGATACGCAGTATTTT; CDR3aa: CASSLATGLADTQYF
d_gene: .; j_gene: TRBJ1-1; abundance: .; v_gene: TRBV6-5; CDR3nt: TGTGCCAGGGTCCGGGAGGGATCGTCCTGGTTTCAAGCTTTCTTT; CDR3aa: CARVREGSSWFQAFF
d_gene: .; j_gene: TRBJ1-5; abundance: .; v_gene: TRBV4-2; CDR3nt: TGTGCCAGCAGCCAAGTATTGACAGGTAATCAGCCCCAGCATTTT; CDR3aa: CASSQVLTGNQPQHF
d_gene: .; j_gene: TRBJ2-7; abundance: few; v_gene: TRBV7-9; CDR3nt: TGTGCCAGCAGCTTACGTCCGGGGCAGGCCTACGAGCAGTACTTC; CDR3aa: CASSLRPGQAYEQYF
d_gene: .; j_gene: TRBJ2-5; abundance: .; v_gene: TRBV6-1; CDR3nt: TGTGCCAGCATAAGGGGGGGCCAAGAGACCCAGTACTTC; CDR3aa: CASIRGGQETQYF
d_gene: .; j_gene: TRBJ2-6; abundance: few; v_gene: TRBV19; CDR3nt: TGTGCCAGTAGTATAGAAGGGACCGGGGCCAACGTCCTGACTTTC; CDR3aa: CASSIEGTGANVLTF
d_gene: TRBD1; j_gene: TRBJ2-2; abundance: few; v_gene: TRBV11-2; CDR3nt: TGTGCCAGCAGCTTAGTGGCGGGACAGGGCTTCGCCGGGGAGCTGTTTTTT; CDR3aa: CASSLVAGQGFAGELFF
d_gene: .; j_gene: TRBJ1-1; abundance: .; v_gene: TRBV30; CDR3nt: TGTGCCTGGAGTGTAGGGCCGAGGGCTTTCTTT; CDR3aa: CAWSVGPRAFF
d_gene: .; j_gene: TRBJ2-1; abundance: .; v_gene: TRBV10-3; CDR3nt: TGTGCCATCAGTGAGTCGGAGGGCTTGGACTCCTACAATGAGCAGTTCTTC; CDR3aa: CAISESEGLDSYNEQFF
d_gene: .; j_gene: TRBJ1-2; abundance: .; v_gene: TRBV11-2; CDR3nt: TGTGCCAGCAGCTCCACAGGTTTGGGTCAATATGGCTACACCTTC; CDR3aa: CASSSTGLGQYGYTF
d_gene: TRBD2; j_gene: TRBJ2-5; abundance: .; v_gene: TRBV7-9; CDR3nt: TGTGCCAGCAGCTTAAGGGCTAGCGGCGTCCAAGAGACCCAGTACTTC; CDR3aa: CASSLRASGVQETQYF
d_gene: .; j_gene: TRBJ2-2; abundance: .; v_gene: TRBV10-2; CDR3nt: TGCGCCAGCAGCAACCGGGCAGGCGGGGAGCTGTTTTTT; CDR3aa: CASSNRAGGELFF
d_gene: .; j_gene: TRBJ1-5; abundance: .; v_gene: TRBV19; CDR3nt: TGTGCCCCCCGGGGTCCTCAGCCCCAGCATTTT; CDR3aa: CAPRGPQPQHF
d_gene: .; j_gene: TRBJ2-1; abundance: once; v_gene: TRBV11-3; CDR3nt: TGTGCCAGCAGCTTAGGCAGGGAGAATGAGCAGTTCTTC; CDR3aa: CASSLGRENEQFF
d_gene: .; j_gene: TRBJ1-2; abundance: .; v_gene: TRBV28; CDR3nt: TGTGCCAGCACCTCTACAGGGTCCCTGCACTATGGCTACACCTTC; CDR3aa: CASTSTGSLHYGYTF